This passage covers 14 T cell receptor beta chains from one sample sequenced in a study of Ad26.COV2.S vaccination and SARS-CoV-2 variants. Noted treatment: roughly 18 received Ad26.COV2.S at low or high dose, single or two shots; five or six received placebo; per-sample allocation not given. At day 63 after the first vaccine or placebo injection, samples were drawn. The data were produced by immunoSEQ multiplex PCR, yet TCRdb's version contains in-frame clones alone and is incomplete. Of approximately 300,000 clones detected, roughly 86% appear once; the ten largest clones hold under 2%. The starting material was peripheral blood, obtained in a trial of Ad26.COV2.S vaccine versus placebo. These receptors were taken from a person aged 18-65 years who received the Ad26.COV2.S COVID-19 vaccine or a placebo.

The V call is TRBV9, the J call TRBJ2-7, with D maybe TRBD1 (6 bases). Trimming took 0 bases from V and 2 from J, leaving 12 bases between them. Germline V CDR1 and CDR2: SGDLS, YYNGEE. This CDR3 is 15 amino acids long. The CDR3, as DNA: TGTGCCAGCAGCGTAGGTGGGACAACAGCCTACGAGCAGTACTTC. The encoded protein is CASSVGGTTAYEQYF.

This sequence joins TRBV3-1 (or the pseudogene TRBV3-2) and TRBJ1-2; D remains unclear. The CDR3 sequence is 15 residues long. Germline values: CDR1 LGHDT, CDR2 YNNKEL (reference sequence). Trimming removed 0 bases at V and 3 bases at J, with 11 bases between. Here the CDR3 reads CASSQDQAGYYGYTF. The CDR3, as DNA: TGTGCCAGCAGCCAAGATCAGGCAGGTTACTATGGCTACACCTTC.

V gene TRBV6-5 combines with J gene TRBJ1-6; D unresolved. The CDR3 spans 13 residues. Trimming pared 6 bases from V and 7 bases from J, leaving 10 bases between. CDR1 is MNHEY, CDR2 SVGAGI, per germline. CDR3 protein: CASRLQKNSPLHF. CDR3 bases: TGTGCCAGCAGGCTACAGAAAAATTCACCCCTCCACTTT.

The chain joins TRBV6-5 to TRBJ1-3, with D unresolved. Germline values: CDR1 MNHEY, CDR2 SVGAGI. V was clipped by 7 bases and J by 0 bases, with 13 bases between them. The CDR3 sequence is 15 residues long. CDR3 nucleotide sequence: TGTGCCAGCACTGTGGCCTTCCTCTCTGGAAACACCATATATTTT. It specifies CASTVAFLSGNTIYF.

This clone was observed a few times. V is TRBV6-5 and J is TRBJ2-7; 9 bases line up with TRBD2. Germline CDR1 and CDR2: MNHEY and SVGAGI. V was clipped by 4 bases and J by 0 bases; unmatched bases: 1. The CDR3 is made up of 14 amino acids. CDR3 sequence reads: CASSLAGASYEQYF. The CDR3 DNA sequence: TGTGCCAGCAGTTTAGCGGGGGCCTCCTACGAGCAGTACTTC.

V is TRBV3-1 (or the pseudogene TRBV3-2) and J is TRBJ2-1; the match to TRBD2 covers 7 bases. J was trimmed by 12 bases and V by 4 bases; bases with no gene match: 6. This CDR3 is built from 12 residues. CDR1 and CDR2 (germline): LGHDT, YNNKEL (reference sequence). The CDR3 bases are TGTGCCAGCAGCCGAAGCGGGAACGCGCAGTTCTTC. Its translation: CASSRSGNAQFF.

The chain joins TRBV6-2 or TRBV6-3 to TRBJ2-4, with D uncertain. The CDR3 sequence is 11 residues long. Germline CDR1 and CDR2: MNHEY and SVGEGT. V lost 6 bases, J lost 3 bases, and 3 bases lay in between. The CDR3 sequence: CASSSKNIQYF. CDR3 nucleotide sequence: TGTGCCAGCAGCAGCAAAAACATTCAGTACTTC.

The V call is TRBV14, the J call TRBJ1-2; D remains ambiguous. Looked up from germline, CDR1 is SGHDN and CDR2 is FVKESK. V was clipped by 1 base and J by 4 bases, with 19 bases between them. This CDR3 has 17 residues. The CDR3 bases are TGTGCCAGCAGCCAAGTTCCGGGAGCGCGACTGGGCTATGGCTACACCTTC. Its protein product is CASSQVPGARLGYGYTF.

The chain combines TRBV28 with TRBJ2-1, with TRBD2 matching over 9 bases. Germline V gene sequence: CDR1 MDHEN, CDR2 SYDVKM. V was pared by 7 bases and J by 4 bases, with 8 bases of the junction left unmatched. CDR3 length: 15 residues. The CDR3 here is CASIMSGGNYNEQFF. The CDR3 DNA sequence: TGTGCCAGCATTATGAGCGGGGGGAATTACAATGAGCAGTTCTTC.

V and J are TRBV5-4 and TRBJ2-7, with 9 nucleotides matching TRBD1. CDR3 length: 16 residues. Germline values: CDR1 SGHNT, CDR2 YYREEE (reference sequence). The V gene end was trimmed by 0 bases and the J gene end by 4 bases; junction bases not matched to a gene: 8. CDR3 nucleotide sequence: TGTGCCAGCAGCTTGGGGCCCACGGACAGGGGATACGAGCAGTACTTC. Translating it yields CASSLGPTDRGYEQYF. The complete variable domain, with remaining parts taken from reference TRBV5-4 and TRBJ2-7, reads ETGVTQSPTHLIKTRGQQVTLRCSSQSGHNTVSWYQQALGQGPQFIFQYYREEENGRGNFPPRFSGLQFPNYSSELNVNALELDDSALYLCASSLGPTDRGYEQYFGPGTRLTVT.

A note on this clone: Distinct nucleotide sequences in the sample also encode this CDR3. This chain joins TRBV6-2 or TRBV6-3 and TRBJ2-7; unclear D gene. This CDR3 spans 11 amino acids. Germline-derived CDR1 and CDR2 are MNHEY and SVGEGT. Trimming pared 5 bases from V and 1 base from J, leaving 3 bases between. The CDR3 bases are TGTGCCAGCAGTCAGTCCTACGAGCAGTACTTC. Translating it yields CASSQSYEQYF.

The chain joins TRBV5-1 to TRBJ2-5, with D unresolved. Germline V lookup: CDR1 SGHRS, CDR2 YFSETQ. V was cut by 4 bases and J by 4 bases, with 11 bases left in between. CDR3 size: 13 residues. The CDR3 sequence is CASSTTGPETQYF. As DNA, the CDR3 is TGCGCCAGCAGCACCACCGGGCCAGAGACCCAGTACTTC.

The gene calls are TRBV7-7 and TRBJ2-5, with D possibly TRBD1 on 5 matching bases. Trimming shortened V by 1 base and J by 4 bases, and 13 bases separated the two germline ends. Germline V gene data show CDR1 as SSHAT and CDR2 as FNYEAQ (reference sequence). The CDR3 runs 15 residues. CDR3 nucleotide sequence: TGTGCCAGCAGCTTAGGGGGCAGGGAAGGAGAGACCCAGTACTTC. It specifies CASSLGGREGETQYF.

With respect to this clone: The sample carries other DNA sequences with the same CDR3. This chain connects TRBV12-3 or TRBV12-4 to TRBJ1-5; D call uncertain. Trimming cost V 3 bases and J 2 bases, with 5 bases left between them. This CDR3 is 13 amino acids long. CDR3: CASSFGGNQPQHF. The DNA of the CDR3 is TGTGCCAGCAGTTTTGGAGGCAATCAGCCCCAGCATTTT.